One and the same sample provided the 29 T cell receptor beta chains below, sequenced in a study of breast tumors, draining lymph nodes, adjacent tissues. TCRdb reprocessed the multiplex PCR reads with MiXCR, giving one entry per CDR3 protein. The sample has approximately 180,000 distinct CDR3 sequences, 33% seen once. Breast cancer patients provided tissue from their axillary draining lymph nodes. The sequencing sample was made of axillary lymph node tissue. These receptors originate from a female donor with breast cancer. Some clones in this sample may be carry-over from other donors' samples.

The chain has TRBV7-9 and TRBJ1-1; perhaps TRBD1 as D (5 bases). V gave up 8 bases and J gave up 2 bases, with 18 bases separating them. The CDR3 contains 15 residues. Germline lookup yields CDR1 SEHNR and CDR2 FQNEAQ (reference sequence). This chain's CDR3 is CASLPGGWVNTEAFF. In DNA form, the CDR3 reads TGTGCCAGCCTCCCCGGGGGGTGGGTCAACACTGAAGCTTTCTTT. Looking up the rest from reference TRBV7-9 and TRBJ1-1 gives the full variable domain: DTGVSQNPRHKITKRGQNVTFRCDPISEHNRLYWYRQTLGQGPEFLTYFQNEAQLEKSRLLSDRFSAERPKGSFSTLEIQRTEQGDSAMYLCASLPGGWVNTEAFFGQGTRLTVV.

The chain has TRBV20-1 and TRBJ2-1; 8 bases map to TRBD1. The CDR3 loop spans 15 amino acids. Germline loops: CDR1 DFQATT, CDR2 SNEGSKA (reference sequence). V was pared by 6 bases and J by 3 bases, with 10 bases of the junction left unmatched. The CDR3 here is CSAQGAGYGYNEQFF. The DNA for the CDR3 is TGCAGTGCCCAGGGGGCAGGCTATGGCTACAATGAGCAGTTCTTC.

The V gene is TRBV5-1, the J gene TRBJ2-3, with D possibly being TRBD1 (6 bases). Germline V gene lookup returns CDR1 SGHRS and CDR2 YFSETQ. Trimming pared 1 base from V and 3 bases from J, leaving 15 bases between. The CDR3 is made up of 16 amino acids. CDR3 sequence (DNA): TGCGCCAGCAGCTTGCGTGAGGGGGTATCGACAGATACGCAGTATTTT. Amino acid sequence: CASSLREGVSTDTQYF.

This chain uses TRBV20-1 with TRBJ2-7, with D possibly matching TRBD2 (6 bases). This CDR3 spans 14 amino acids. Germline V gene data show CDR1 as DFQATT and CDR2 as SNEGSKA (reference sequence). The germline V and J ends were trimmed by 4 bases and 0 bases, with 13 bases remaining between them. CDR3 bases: TGCAGTGCTACTCGGGACTCCATCTCCTACGAGCAGTACTTC. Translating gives CSATRDSISYEQYF.

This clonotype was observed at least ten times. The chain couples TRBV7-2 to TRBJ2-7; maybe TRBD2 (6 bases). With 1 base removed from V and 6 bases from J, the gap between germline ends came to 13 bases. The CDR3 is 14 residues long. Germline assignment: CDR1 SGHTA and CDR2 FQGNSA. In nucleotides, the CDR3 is TGTGCCAGCAGCTTAGGCGGGGCTAGGCGCGAGCAGTACTTC. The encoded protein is CASSLGGARREQYF.

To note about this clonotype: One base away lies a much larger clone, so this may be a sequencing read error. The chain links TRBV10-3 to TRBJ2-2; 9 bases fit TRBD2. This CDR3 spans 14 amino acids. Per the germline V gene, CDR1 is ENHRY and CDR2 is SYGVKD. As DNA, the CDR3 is TGTGCCAGCAGTCCCGGGACTAGCACCGGGAAGCTGTTTTTT. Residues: CASSPGTSTGKLFF.

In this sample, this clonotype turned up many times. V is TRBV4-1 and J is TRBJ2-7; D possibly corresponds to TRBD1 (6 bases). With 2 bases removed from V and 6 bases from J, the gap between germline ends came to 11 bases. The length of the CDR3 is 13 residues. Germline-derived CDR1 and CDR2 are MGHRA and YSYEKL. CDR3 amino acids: CASSQYTGIEQYF. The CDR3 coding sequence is TGCGCCAGCAGCCAATACACAGGGATCGAGCAGTACTTC.

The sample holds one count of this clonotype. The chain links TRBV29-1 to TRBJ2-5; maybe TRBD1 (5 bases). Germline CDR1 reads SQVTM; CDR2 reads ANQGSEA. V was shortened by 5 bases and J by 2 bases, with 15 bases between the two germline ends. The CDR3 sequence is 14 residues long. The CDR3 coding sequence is TGCAGCGTTTTCGGACACGAGATTCAAGAGACCCAGTACTTC. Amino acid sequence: CSVFGHEIQETQYF.

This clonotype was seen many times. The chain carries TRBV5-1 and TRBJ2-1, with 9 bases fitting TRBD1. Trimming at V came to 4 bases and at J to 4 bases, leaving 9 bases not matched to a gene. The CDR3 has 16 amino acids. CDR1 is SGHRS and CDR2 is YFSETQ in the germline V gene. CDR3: CASSVGTGTGYNEQFF. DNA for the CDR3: TGCGCCAGCAGCGTGGGGACCGGGACAGGGTACAATGAGCAGTTCTTC.

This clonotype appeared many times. The CDR3 loop is CATQVSGVYNEQFF. DNA of the CDR3: TGTGCCACCCAGGTGTCGGGAGTATACAATGAGCAGTTCTTC. J is TRBJ2-1 and V is TRBV15; the D gene is possibly TRBD2 (6 bases). The CDR3 is made up of 14 amino acids. The germline V gene has CDR1 LNHNV and CDR2 YYDKDF (reference sequence). The germline V and J ends were trimmed by 8 bases and 4 bases, with 15 bases remaining between them.

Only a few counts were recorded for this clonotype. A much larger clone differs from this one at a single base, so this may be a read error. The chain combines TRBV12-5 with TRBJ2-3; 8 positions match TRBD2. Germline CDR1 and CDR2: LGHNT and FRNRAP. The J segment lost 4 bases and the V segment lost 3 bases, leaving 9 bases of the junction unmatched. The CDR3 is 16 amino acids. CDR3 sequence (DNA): TGTGCTAGTGGTTTCGCTGGGGGGCGGGGGGCAGATACGCAGTATTTT. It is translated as CASGFAGGRGADTQYF. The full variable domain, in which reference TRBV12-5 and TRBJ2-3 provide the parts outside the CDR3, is DARVTQTPRHKVTEMGQEVTMRCQPILGHNTVFWYRQTMMQGLELLAYFRNRAPLDDSGMPKDRFSAEMPDATLATLKIQPSEPRDSAVYFCASGFAGGRGADTQYFGPGTRLTVL.

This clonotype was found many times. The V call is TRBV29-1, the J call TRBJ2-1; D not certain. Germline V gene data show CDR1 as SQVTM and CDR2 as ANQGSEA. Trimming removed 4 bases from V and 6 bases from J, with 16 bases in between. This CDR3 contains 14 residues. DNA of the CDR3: TGCAGCGTTGGGACCAAATGGGCGTCCAATGAGCAGTTCTTC. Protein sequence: CSVGTKWASNEQFF.

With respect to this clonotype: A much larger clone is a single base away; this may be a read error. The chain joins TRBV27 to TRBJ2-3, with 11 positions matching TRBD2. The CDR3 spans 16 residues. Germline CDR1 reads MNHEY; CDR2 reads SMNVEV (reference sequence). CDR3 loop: CAGSLTVASGGYTQYF. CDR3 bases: TGTGCCGGCAGTTTAACGGTGGCTAGCGGGGGGTATACGCAGTATTTT.

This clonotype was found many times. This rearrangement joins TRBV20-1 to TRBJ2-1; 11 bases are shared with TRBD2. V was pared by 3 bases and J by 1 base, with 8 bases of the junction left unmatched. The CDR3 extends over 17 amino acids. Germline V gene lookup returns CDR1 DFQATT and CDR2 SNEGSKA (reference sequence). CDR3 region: CSARVPSGGLSYNEQFF. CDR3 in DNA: TGCAGTGCTAGGGTCCCTAGCGGGGGGCTATCCTACAATGAGCAGTTCTTC.

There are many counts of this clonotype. The CDR3 DNA follows: TGTGCCAGCAGCTTAAGAGGGACAGGGACGGGGGAGCAGTACTTC. Amino acids: CASSLRGTGTGEQYF. The V gene is TRBV7-9, the J gene TRBJ2-7; 9 nucleotides agree with TRBD1. In germline, CDR1 is SEHNR, CDR2 FQNEAQ (reference sequence). This CDR3 comprises 15 residues. The junction had 9 bases not matched to a gene; V was cut back by 2 bases and J by 7 bases.

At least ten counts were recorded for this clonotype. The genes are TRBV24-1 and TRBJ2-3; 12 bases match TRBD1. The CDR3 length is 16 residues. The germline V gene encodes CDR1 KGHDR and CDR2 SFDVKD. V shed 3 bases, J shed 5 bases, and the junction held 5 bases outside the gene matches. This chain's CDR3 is CATSDPGQGALDTQYF. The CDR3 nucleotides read TGTGCCACCAGTGATCCGGGACAGGGGGCTTTAGATACGCAGTATTTT.

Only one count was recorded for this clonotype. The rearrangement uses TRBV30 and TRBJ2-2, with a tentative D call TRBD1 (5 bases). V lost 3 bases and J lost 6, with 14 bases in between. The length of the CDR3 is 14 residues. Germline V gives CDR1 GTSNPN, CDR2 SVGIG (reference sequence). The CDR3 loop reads CAWRGAYDAGELFF. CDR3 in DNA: TGTGCCTGGAGAGGGGCGTACGACGCCGGGGAGCTGTTTTTT.

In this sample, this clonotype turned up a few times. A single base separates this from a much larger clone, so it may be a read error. The CDR3 region has the DNA TGCAGTGCTAGGGGCGGATTCAATGAGCCGTTCTTC. It specifies CSARGGFNEPFF. This chain uses TRBV20-1 with TRBJ2-1; no clear D. CDR3 length equals 12 residues. Germline CDR1 reads DFQATT; CDR2 reads SNEGSKA (reference sequence).

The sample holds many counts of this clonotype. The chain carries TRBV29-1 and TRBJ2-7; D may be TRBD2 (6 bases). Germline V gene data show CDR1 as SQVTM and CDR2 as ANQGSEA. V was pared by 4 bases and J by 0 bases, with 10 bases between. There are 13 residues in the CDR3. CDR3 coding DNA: TGCAGCGTTGCACGGGGGTCCTCCTACGAGCAGTACTTC. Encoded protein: CSVARGSSYEQYF.

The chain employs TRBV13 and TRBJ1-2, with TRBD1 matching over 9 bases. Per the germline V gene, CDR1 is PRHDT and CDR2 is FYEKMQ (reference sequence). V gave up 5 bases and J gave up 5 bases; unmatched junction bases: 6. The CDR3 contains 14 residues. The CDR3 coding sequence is TGTGCCAGCAGCCTCCGGGACAGGGCATATGGCTACACCTTC. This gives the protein CASSLRDRAYGYTF.

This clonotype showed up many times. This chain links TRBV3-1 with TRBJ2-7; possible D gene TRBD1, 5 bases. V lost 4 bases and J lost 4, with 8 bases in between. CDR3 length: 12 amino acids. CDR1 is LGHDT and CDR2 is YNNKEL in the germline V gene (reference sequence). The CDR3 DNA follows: TGTGCCAGCAGCCTAGGGGTGTACGAGCAGTACTTC. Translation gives CASSLGVYEQYF.

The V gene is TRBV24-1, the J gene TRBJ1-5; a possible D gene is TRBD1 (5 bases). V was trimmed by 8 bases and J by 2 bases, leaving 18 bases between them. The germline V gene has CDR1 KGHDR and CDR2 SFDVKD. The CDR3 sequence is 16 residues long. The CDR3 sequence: CATIPRGGGGNQPQHF. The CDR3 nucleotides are TGTGCCACCATACCGAGGGGCGGCGGGGGCAATCAGCCCCAGCATTTT.

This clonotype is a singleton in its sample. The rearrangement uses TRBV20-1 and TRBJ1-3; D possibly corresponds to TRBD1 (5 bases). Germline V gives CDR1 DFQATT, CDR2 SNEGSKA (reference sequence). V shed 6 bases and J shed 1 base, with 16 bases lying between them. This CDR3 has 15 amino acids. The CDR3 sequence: CSASGDWASGNTIYF. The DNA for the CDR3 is TGCAGTGCGAGTGGGGACTGGGCATCTGGAAACACCATATATTTT.

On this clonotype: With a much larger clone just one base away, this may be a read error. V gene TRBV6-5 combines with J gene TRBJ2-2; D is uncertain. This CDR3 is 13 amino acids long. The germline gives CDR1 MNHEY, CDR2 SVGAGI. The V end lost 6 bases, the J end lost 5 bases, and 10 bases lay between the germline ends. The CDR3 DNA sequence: TGTGCCAGCAGACCTATGGGTACCGGGGAGCTGTTTTTT. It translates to CASRPMGTGELFF.

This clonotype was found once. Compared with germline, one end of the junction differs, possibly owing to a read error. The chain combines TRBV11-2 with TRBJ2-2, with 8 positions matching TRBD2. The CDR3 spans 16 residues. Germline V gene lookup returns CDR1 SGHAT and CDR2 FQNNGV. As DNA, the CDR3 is TGTGCCAGCAGCGGCGAACCAGCGGGAGAACACCGGGGAGCTGTTTTT. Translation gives CASSGEPAGEHRGAVF.

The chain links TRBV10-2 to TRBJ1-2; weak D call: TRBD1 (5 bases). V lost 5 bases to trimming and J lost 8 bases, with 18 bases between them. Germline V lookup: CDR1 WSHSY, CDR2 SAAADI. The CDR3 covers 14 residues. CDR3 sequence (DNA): TGCGCCAGCAGTCCTAGGTTGGGGGGAAACGGCTACACCTTC. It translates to CASSPRLGGNGYTF.

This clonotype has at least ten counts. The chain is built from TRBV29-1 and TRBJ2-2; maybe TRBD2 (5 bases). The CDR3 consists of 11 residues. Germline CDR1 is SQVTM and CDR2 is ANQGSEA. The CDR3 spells CAALRGGELFF. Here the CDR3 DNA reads TGCGCAGCCCTTAGAGGGGGGGAGCTGTTTTTT.

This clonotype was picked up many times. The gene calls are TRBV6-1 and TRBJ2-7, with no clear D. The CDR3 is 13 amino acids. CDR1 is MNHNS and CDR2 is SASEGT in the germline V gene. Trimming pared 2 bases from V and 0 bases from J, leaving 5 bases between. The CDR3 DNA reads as TGTGCCAGCAGTGAATCAATCTCCTACGAGCAGTACTTC. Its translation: CASSESISYEQYF.

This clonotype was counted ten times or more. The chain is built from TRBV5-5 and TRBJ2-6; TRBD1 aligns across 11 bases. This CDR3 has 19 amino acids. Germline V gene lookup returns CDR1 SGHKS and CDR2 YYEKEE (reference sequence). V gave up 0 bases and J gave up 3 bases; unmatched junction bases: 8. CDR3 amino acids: CASSLVPGTGGGGANVLTF. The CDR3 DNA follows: TGTGCCAGCAGCTTGGTACCCGGGACAGGGGGTGGTGGGGCCAACGTCCTGACTTTC.